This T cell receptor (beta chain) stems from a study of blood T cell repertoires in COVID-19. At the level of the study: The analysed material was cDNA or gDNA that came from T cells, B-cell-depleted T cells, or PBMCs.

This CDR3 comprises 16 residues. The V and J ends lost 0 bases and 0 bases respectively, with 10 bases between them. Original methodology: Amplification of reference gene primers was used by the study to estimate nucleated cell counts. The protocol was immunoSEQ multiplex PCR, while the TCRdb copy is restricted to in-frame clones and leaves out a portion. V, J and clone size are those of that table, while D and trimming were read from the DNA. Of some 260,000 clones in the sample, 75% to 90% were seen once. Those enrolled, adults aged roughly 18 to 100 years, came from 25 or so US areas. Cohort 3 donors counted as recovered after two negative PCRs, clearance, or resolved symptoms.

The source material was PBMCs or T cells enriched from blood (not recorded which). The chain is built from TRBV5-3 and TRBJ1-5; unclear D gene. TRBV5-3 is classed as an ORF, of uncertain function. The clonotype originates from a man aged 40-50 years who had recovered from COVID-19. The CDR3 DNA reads TGTGCCAGAAGCTTGGCCTGCCAGGTTAGCAATCAGCCCCAGCATTTT. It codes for CARSLACQVSNQPQHF.